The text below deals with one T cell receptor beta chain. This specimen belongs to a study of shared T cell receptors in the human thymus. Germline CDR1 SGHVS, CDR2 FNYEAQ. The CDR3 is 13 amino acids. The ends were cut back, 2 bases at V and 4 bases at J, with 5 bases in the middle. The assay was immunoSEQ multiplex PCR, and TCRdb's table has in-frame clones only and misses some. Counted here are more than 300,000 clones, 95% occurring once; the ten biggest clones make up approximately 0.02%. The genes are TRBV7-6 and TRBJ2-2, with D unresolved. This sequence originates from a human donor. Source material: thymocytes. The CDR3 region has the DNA TGTGCCAGCAGCTTAATGGGCACCGGGGAGCTGTTTTTT. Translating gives CASSLMGTGELFF.